The TCR beta chain described here comes from a study of long-term antiretroviral therapy in people with HIV. Study information: Specimens dating back about a decade before the 2015 immediate-ART recommendation are the oldest included. Whole-study findings and limits: When set beside controls, HIV repertoires had CDR3 length ranges that were narrower.

Investigators performed immunoSEQ version v3.0 at survey level. Using immunoSEQ multiplex PCR, the repertoire was profiled, and TCRdb retains in-frame clones only, with some absent. Altogether roughly 17,000 clones are present, 75% to 95% being singletons, with the ten largest covering over 8%. As to this clone: Its antigen is as yet unknown.

This clonotype was obtained from a man between 60 and 75 years old with HIV. Sequenced here: unsorted PBMCs, sampled 0.3 years after starting antiretroviral therapy.

Here the CDR3 reads CASSPQRGYTGELFF. As DNA, the CDR3 is TGTGCCAGCAGCCCACAGCGGGGATACACCGGGGAGCTGTTTTTT. This rearrangement joins TRBV2 to TRBJ2-2; 7 bases line up with TRBD2. This CDR3 has 15 residues. Germline trimming cut 6 bases from V and 3 bases from J; bases unmatched to any gene: 7. Germline V gene lookup returns CDR1 SNHLY and CDR2 FYNNEI.